Presented here are 9 T cell receptor beta chains from one specimen sequenced in a study of blood T cell repertoires in COVID-19. The table came from immunoSEQ multiplex PCR; TCRdb's copy has only in-frame clones and leaves some out. This sample has around 300,000 clones, with about 83% found just once. Sequenced sample: PBMCs or T cells enriched from blood (not recorded which). The receptors originated from a woman aged 40-49 years who had recovered from COVID-19.

V gene TRBV27 combines with J gene TRBJ1-5, with 8 bases lining up with TRBD1. The CDR3 contains 13 residues. V was pared by 3 bases and J by 6 bases, with 1 base of the junction left unmatched. Germline-derived CDR1 and CDR2 are MNHEY and SMNVEV (reference sequence). The CDR3 DNA is TGTGCCAGCAGTTTGGACAGGGTTCAGCCCCAGCATTTT. Protein product: CASSLDRVQPQHF.

This chain joins TRBV5-5 and TRBJ1-4; unclear D gene. Germline V gives CDR1 SGHKS, CDR2 YYEKEE (reference sequence). The CDR3 has 13 amino acids. Trimming left V 1 base short and J 4 bases short, with 5 bases between. The CDR3 reads CASSLTNNEKLFF. Here the CDR3 DNA reads TGTGCCAGCAGCTTGACAAATAATGAAAAACTGTTTTTT.

V is TRBV25-1 and J is TRBJ1-2; D remains ambiguous. Trimming took off 3 bases at V and 7 bases at J, with 12 bases between the two ends. The CDR3 sequence is 13 residues long. Germline CDR1 MGHDK, CDR2 SYGVNS. The CDR3 sequence is CASSDLRTGGYTF. For the CDR3, the DNA is TGTGCCAGCAGTGATTTAAGGACTGGTGGCTACACCTTC.

The chain joins TRBV27 to TRBJ2-7, with 7 bases aligning to TRBD1. This CDR3 contains 16 residues. Germline-derived CDR1 and CDR2 are MNHEY and SMNVEV (reference sequence). V gave up 2 bases and J gave up 4 bases; unmatched junction bases: 11. The CDR3 spells CASSLSWTGRAYEQYF. CDR3 nucleotide sequence: TGTGCCAGCAGTTTAAGTTGGACAGGCCGGGCATACGAGCAGTACTTC.

The V and J genes are TRBV5-1 and TRBJ1-4; no clear D gene. V lost 7 bases, J lost 2 bases, and 12 bases lay in between. In germline, CDR1 is SGHRS, CDR2 YFSETQ. CDR3 size: 14 residues. This chain's CDR3 is CASRPGSTNEKLFF. DNA for the CDR3: TGCGCCAGCCGTCCGGGGTCGACTAATGAAAAACTGTTTTTT.

This clone was picked up a small number of times. J is TRBJ2-1 and V is TRBV18, with a tentative D call TRBD2 (6 bases). Germline V lookup: CDR1 KGHSH, CDR2 LQKENI. The V and J ends lost 0 bases and 1 base respectively, with 10 bases between them. CDR3 length: 16 amino acids. CDR3 sequence (DNA): TGTGCCAGCTCACCACCGGTCCGGGGGTCCTACAATGAGCAGTTCTTC. Protein: CASSPPVRGSYNEQFF.

This clone was counted only a few times. The chain uses TRBV28 and TRBJ1-2; weak D call: TRBD1 (5 bases). CDR1 and CDR2 from the germline V gene are MDHEN and SYDVKM. Trimming removed 6 bases at V and 5 bases at J, with 22 bases between. CDR3 length: 16 residues. As DNA, the CDR3 is TGTGCCAGCAGCGCCTCCGGGACTAGGAGAACGTATGGCTACACCTTC. It is translated as CASSASGTRRTYGYTF.

The V gene is TRBV28, the J gene TRBJ1-2; D perhaps matches TRBD1 (6 bases). In germline, CDR1 is MDHEN, CDR2 SYDVKM. Trimming cost V 4 bases and J 4 bases, with 19 bases left between them. The CDR3 has 16 amino acids. The chain's CDR3 is CASSSPGATEGYGYTF. In nucleotides, the CDR3 is TGTGCCAGCAGTTCCCCAGGGGCGACAGAAGGCTATGGCTACACCTTC.

The chain combines TRBV5-1 with TRBJ2-1; D is possibly TRBD2 (7 bases). Trimming took 4 bases from V and 4 from J, leaving 18 bases between them. This CDR3 is built from 16 residues. Germline CDR1 reads SGHRS; CDR2 reads YFSETQ. CDR3 nucleotide sequence: TGCGCCAGCAGCCTGGGAGGGGGAATTAATTACAATGAGCAGTTCTTC. Its protein product is CASSLGGGINYNEQFF. Full variable domain (missing parts from reference TRBV5-1 and TRBJ2-1): KAGVTQTPRYLIKTRGQQVTLSCSPISGHRSVSWYQQTPGQGLQFLFEYFSETQRNKGNFPGRFSGRQFSNSRSEMNVSTLELGDSALYLCASSLGGGINYNEQFFGPGTRLTVL.